This entry lists 17 T cell receptor beta chains sequenced from one sample in a study of blood T cells in healthy people across ages. It was with a sample-barcoded 5' primer and a J-beta primer mix that a second PCR of about 6 to 12 cycles was run. A single record per CDR3 protein comes from TCRdb applying MiXCR to the 5' RACE reads. The sample yields around 800,000 distinct CDR3 sequences, 40% to 65% seen once. Sequencing input: blood. These receptors were obtained from a man of 80 years or more in good health.

About this clonotype itself: Mismatch with germline at one junction end may stem from a read error. This sequence joins TRBV3-1 and TRBJ2-7; TRBD2 matches 8 bases. CDR1 is LGHDT, CDR2 YNNKEL, per germline (reference sequence). CDR3 length: 15 residues. Here the CDR3 DNA reads TGTGCCAGCAGCCAAGTTAGCGGGAAACCCTACAAGCAGTACTTC. Translation gives CASSQVSGKPYKQYF.

This clonotype came up a few times. This rearrangement joins TRBV10-3 to TRBJ2-7; TRBD2 matches at 7 bases. V was pared by 7 bases and J by 3 bases, with 9 bases of the junction left unmatched. The CDR3 loop spans 14 amino acids. Germline values: CDR1 ENHRY, CDR2 SYGVKD. The CDR3 nucleotides are TGTGCCATCAATTCGGGGGGTTCCCACTACGAGCAGTACTTC. Translation: CAINSGGSHYEQYF.

V gene TRBV7-2 combines with J gene TRBJ2-6, with D unclear. Germline lookup yields CDR1 SGHTA and CDR2 FQGNSA. The germline V and J ends were trimmed by 0 bases and 0 bases, with 6 bases remaining between them. The CDR3 is made up of 16 amino acids. CDR3: CASSLAYRSGANVLTF. The CDR3 nucleotides are TGTGCCAGCAGCTTAGCGTACCGCTCTGGGGCCAACGTCCTGACTTTC.

In regard to this clonotype: A much larger clonotype is one base distant, so this may be a read error. V usage is TRBV20-1 and J usage is TRBJ2-4; D not resolved. The J call may be faulty, since TRBJ2-5 better matches the DNA end. This CDR3 contains 10 residues. Germline CDR1 and CDR2: DFQATT and SNEGSKA (reference sequence). The CDR3, as DNA: TGCAGTGCTAGTTGGGAGACCCAGTACTTC. Translating it yields CSASWETQYF.

The chain joins TRBV24-1 to TRBJ2-7; no definite D call. V was pared by 4 bases and J by 2 bases, with 20 bases between. CDR1 is KGHDR and CDR2 is SFDVKD in the germline V gene. The CDR3 runs to 17 residues. The CDR3 protein is CATSEHVASRCPYEQYF. The DNA of the CDR3 is TGTGCCACCAGTGAACACGTTGCCAGCCGATGCCCCTACGAGCAGTACTTC.

The chain recombines TRBV9 with TRBJ2-3; 9 bases are a match to TRBD2. This CDR3 has 16 residues. Germline lookup yields CDR1 SGDLS and CDR2 YYNGEE. V lost 1 base to trimming and J lost 2 bases; unmatched junction nucleotides: 5. CDR3 in DNA: TGTGCCAGCAGCGTATCGGCGGGAGGGTACACAGATACGCAGTATTTT. Its translation is CASSVSAGGYTDTQYF.

A word on this clonotype: With a much larger clone just one base away, this may be a read error. The chain couples TRBV13 to TRBJ2-4; 8 bases match TRBD1. Germline V gene data show CDR1 as PRHDT and CDR2 as FYEKMQ (reference sequence). CDR3 size: 15 residues. CDR3 sequence: CACSPWTGLRDIQYF. The CDR3 DNA reads TGTGCCTGCAGCCCCTGGACAGGGCTAAGGGACATTCAGTACTTC.

This chain links TRBV20-1 with TRBJ2-1; either TRBD1 or TRBD2 may supply D (5 bases each). This CDR3 contains 16 residues. V was trimmed by 0 bases and J by 3 bases, leaving 15 bases between them. In germline, CDR1 is DFQATT, CDR2 SNEGSKA (reference sequence). The CDR3 spells CSARDVGPADYNEQFF. Written as DNA, the CDR3 is TGCAGTGCTAGAGATGTGGGACCAGCAGACTACAATGAGCAGTTCTTC.

The chain couples TRBV12-3 or TRBV12-4 to TRBJ2-1, with 7 bases matching TRBD2. Trimming cost V 4 bases and J 4 bases; bases outside gene matches: 7. This CDR3 region has 15 residues. The CDR3, as DNA: TGTGCCAGCAGTTCAAGGGGAGGGGTTTACAATGAGCAGTTCTTC. Its translation: CASSSRGGVYNEQFF.

The chain joins TRBV12-3 or TRBV12-4 to TRBJ2-7; D gene uncertain. V was pared by 3 bases and J by 0 bases, with 15 bases between. This CDR3 comprises 16 residues. CDR3 in amino acids: CASSFGFGRNSYEQYF. CDR3 nucleotide sequence: TGTGCCAGCAGTTTCGGCTTTGGACGGAACTCCTACGAGCAGTACTTC.

V usage is TRBV15 and J usage is TRBJ1-1; D is unclear. CDR1 and CDR2 from the germline V gene are LNHNV and YYDKDF (reference sequence). The CDR3 contains 15 residues. V shed 4 bases and J shed 0 bases, with 12 bases lying between them. The CDR3, as DNA: TGTGCCACCAGCACCCGTCCCTACATGAACACTGAAGCTTTCTTT. This codes for CATSTRPYMNTEAFF.

This clonotype was detected once. The chain joins TRBV12-3 or TRBV12-4 to TRBJ2-1; 7 bases line up with TRBD1. V dropped 3 bases and J dropped 10; count of bases not matched to a gene: 6. The CDR3 runs 13 residues. Here the CDR3 DNA reads TGTGCCAGCAGTTTCGGCGACAGGGCCGAGCAGTTCTTC. This sequence encodes CASSFGDRAEQFF.

Note on this clonotype: Compared with germline, one end of the junction differs, possibly owing to a read error. The chain uses TRBV14 and TRBJ1-2; D may be TRBD1 (5 bases). Germline lookup yields CDR1 SGHDN and CDR2 FVKESK. The CDR3 covers 11 residues. The CDR3 sequence is CATAGDYGYTF. Written as DNA, the CDR3 is TGTGCCACAGCGGGGGACTACGGCTACACCTTC.

The chain couples TRBV21-1 to TRBJ2-1; the D call in the table, TRBD2, was not verified against the DNA. TRBV21-1 is noted as a pseudogene. CDR3 length: 17 amino acids. The CDR3 DNA is TGTGCCAGCAGCAAAGTAACTAGCGGACGCCCCTACAATGAGCAGTTCTTC. Residues: CASSKVTSGRPYNEQFF.

The rearrangement uses TRBV6-5 and TRBJ2-4; perhaps TRBD1 as D (5 bases). Germline V gene data show CDR1 as MNHEY and CDR2 as SVGAGI. The CDR3 totals 16 residues. Deletions cut 2 bases from V and 0 bases from J, with 11 bases between. The CDR3 sequence: CASSYDRTVAKNIQYF. The CDR3 region has the DNA TGTGCCAGCAGTTACGACAGAACCGTAGCCAAAAACATTCAGTACTTC.

V is TRBV12-3 or TRBV12-4 and J is TRBJ2-7; 7 nucleotides line up with TRBD1. Unmatched junction bases numbered 10, after V lost 5 bases and J lost 6 bases. This CDR3 has 14 amino acids. CDR3: CASSPRGISVEQYF. As DNA, the CDR3 is TGTGCCAGCAGTCCCAGGGGGATATCGGTCGAGCAGTACTTC.

This chain connects TRBV6-5 to TRBJ2-2; D may be TRBD2 (6 bases). CDR1 MNHEY and CDR2 SVGAGI come from the germline V gene. The CDR3 loop spans 13 amino acids. Trimming pared 5 bases from V and 7 bases from J, leaving 11 bases between. The CDR3 region is CASSKLALGELFF. In nucleotides, the CDR3 is TGTGCCAGCAGTAAACTAGCTCTCGGGGAGCTGTTTTTT.